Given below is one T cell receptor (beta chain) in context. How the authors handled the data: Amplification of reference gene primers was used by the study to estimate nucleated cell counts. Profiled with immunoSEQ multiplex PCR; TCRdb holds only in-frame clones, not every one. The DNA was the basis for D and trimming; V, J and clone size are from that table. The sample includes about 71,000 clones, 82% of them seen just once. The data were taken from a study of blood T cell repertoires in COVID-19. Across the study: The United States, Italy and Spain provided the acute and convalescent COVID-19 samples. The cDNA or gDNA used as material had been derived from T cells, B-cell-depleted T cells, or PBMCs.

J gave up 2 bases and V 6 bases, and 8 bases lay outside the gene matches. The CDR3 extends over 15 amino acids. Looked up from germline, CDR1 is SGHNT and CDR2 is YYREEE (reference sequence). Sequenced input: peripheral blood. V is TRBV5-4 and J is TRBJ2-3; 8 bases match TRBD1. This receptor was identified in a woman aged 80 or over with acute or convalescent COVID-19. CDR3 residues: CASKGQGAHTDTQYF. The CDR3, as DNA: TGTGCCAGCAAAGGGCAGGGGGCCCACACAGATACGCAGTATTTT.